The clone carrying this T cell receptor (beta chain) was observed a handful of times. The target antigen is unknown. This sample is part of a study of blood T cells in healthy people across ages. Regarding the study as a whole: Getting older went along with TCR beta diversity per million T cells dropping roughly linearly.

Germline CDR1 reads LGHNA; CDR2 reads YSLEER. There are 15 residues in the CDR3. After removal of 0 bases from V and 5 bases from J, the junction contained 4 bases not matched to a gene. With a J-beta primer mix and a sample-barcoded 5' primer, a second PCR ran about 7 to 12 cycles. Every single cDNA molecule received a tag from a template-switch adaptor with 12 random nucleotides. MiXCR, run by TCRdb on the 5' RACE reads, gives a single entry per CDR3 protein. Among 550,000 to 700,000 distinct CDR3 sequences listed, 25% to 30% were seen once. Isolated per sample were at least 6 million PBMCs. Samples each had at least 6 micrograms of total RNA extracted.

The clonotype originates from a woman aged 70-85 years in good health. This chain links TRBV4-3 with TRBJ2-5; 9 nucleotides align to TRBD1. Sequencing input: blood. The DNA of the CDR3 is TGCGCCAGCAGCCAAGATTGGACAGGGGAGGAGACCCAGTACTTC. This translates into CASSQDWTGEETQYF.